One T cell receptor beta chain is described in this entry. The source of the sample is a study of T cell changes during pregnancy in multiple sclerosis. The V end lost 7 bases, the J end lost 0 bases, and 15 bases lay between the germline ends. The CDR3 spans 15 residues. CDR1 is SGHAT, CDR2 FQNNGV, per germline. Using immunoSEQ multiplex PCR, the repertoire was profiled, and TCRdb retains in-frame clones only, with some absent. The table lists about 36,000 clones, approximately 90% of them singletons. The chain employs TRBV11-2 and TRBJ2-5, with D perhaps matching TRBD2 (6 bases). The sequence was collected from a female donor with multiple sclerosis, enrolled in a pregnancy study. The material was CD8+ T cells from peripheral blood mononuclear cells, obtained in the third trimester of pregnancy. The DNA for the CDR3 is TGTGCCAGCAACAATCCGTGGGGGGACCAAGAGACCCAGTACTTC. It encodes CASNNPWGDQETQYF.